One sample yielded the 13 T cell receptor beta chains listed below, sequenced in a study of T cell changes during pregnancy in multiple sclerosis. TCRdb's table, derived via immunoSEQ multiplex PCR, lists solely in-frame clones and lacks some. Seen here are some 140,000 clones, 96% observed once, and the top ten hold 0.44%. This specimen consisted of peripheral blood, obtained after pregnancy. The source is a female donor with multiple sclerosis, enrolled in a pregnancy study.

The chain has TRBV6-5 and TRBJ2-2, with 8 bases that match TRBD2. The junction had 8 bases not matched to a gene; V was cut back by 8 bases and J by 6 bases. This CDR3 spans 14 amino acids. From germline, CDR1 is MNHEY and CDR2 SVGAGI. The CDR3 bases are TGTGCCAGCGGGACCGGGACTAGAGCCGGGGAGCTGTTTTTT. Protein: CASGTGTRAGELFF.

V and J are TRBV28 and TRBJ1-1; no clear D. With 10 bases removed from V and 0 bases from J, the gap between germline ends came to 12 bases. Germline-derived CDR1 and CDR2 are MDHEN and SYDVKM. This CDR3 has 13 amino acids. The CDR3 nucleotides are TGTGCCACCAAAACAGAATTGAACACTGAAGCTTTCTTT. This gives the protein CATKTELNTEAFF.

This chain connects TRBV2 to TRBJ2-2, with D maybe TRBD2 (5 bases). CDR1 SNHLY and CDR2 FYNNEI come from the germline V gene. This CDR3 has 17 residues. V lost 0 bases, J lost 5 bases, and 16 bases lay in between. For the CDR3, the DNA is TGTGCCAGCAGTGAAGCGAGGGCGACGGCGGCAACCGGGGAGCTGTTTTTT. This codes for CASSEARATAATGELFF.

V gene TRBV9 combines with J gene TRBJ2-2; the D gene is possibly TRBD2 (6 bases). V was trimmed by 10 bases and J by 4 bases, leaving 14 bases between them. Germline V gives CDR1 SGDLS, CDR2 YYNGEE. The CDR3 is made up of 13 amino acids. CDR3 sequence (DNA): TGTGCCGGGGAAAAGGAGGGCACCGGGGAGCTGTTTTTT. Amino acids: CAGEKEGTGELFF. The variable domain in full, with the rest retrieved from reference TRBV9 and TRBJ2-2, is DSGVTQTPKHLITATGQRVTLRCSPRSGDLSVYWYQQSLDQGLQFLIQYYNGEERAKGNILERFSAQQFPDLHSELNLSSLELGDSALYFCAGEKEGTGELFFGEGSRLTVL.

In this sample, this clone turned up once. V gene TRBV7-9 combines with J gene TRBJ2-7; TRBD2 aligns across 7 bases. From germline, CDR1 is SEHNR and CDR2 FQNEAQ (reference sequence). The CDR3 length is 15 residues. The J segment lost 2 bases and the V segment lost 5 bases, leaving 9 bases of the junction unmatched. In DNA, the CDR3 is TGTGCCAGCAGCCATGGGGGGAGGGCCGCCTACGAGCAGTACTTC. This translates into CASSHGGRAAYEQYF.

In DNA form, the CDR3 reads TGTGCCAGCAGCCTGACAGGGAGCTCCTACGAGCAGTACTTC. This translates into CASSLTGSSYEQYF. The gene calls are TRBV28 and TRBJ2-7, with TRBD1 matching 7 bases. CDR3 length: 14 amino acids. The junction had 5 bases not matched to a gene; V was cut back by 6 bases and J by 0 bases. Germline-derived CDR1 and CDR2 are MDHEN and SYDVKM.

The rearrangement links TRBV2 to TRBJ2-1; TRBD1 matches at 9 bases. The length of the CDR3 is 17 residues. V was pared by 11 bases and J by 5 bases, with 19 bases of the junction left unmatched. CDR1 and CDR2 from the germline V gene are SNHLY and FYNNEI. The CDR3 DNA reads TGTGCCGGGGGCGGGACAGGGAACAAGTTGGGGGACAATGAGCAGTTCTTC. Its translation: CAGGGTGNKLGDNEQFF.

The chain carries TRBV2 and TRBJ2-1, with 8 bases lining up with TRBD2. The CDR3 totals 14 residues. Germline CDR1 reads SNHLY; CDR2 reads FYNNEI. V lost 7 bases and J lost 0; bases outside the gene matches: 2. The chain's CDR3 is CASKSGSSYNEQFF. CDR3 nucleotides: TGTGCCAGCAAAAGCGGGAGCTCCTACAATGAGCAGTTCTTC.

The DNA for the CDR3 is TGCGCCAGCAGTATGGAGGCAAGCGCACCCTACGAGCAGTACTTC. This encodes CASSMEASAPYEQYF. This chain joins TRBV5-1 and TRBJ2-7; D is possibly TRBD2 (5 bases). Germline CDR1 reads SGHRS; CDR2 reads YFSETQ. CDR3 size: 15 residues. V lost 5 bases and J lost 2, with 17 bases in between.

The genes are TRBV27 and TRBJ1-3; D possibly corresponds to TRBD1 (5 bases). CDR1 and CDR2 from the germline V gene are MNHEY and SMNVEV (reference sequence). Trimming took 6 bases from V and 0 from J, leaving 15 bases between them. This CDR3 contains 16 residues. The CDR3 nucleotides are TGTGCCAGCAGCCCCCGGGGGGGATCCTCTGGAAACACCATATATTTT. Protein: CASSPRGGSSGNTIYF.

This clone appeared a single time. The chain recombines TRBV29-1 with TRBJ1-2; D gene uncertain. The germline V and J ends were trimmed by 2 bases and 5 bases, with 6 bases remaining between them. The CDR3 totals 11 residues. Germline CDR1 SQVTM, CDR2 ANQGSEA. The CDR3 coding sequence is TGCAGCGTTGAATTCCCATATGGCTACACCTTC. Residues: CSVEFPYGYTF. The full variable domain, in which reference TRBV29-1 and TRBJ1-2 provide the parts outside the CDR3, is SAVISQKPSRDICQRGTSLTIQCQVDSQVTMMFWYRQQPGQSLTLIATANQGSEATYESGFVIDKFPISRPNLTFSTLTVSNMSPEDSSIYLCSVEFPYGYTFGSGTRLTVV.

This chain uses TRBV4-1 with TRBJ1-1, with D possibly being TRBD1 (6 bases). The ends were cut back, 6 bases at V and 0 bases at J, with 11 bases in the middle. The CDR3 extends over 14 amino acids. Germline V lookup: CDR1 MGHRA, CDR2 YSYEKL. The CDR3 region is CASSQGPVNTEAFF. The CDR3 DNA follows: TGCGCCAGCAGTCAGGGGCCGGTGAACACTGAAGCTTTCTTT.

This sequence joins TRBV6-1 and TRBJ2-7; 12 nucleotides line up with TRBD2. Looked up from germline, CDR1 is MNHNS and CDR2 is SASEGT. After removal of 0 bases from V and 3 bases from J, the junction contained 9 bases not matched to a gene. The CDR3 is 18 amino acids. CDR3 bases: TGTGCCAGCAGTGAAGCGACCCCGGGACTAGCGGGCCTCTACGAGCAGTACTTC. Translating it yields CASSEATPGLAGLYEQYF.